This T cell receptor (beta chain) derives from a study of cytomegalovirus exposure and HLA in healthy donors. Overall study results and limits: Through in vitro validation, a few CMV-associated chains were shown to be specific for CMV antigens. For TCR beta chains, V- and J-gene trimming was later linked to a missense DCLRE1C variant. Later on, an analysis showed TCR association rates differing by HLA locus, with DRB1 the most and HLA-C the fewest.

The CDR3 contains 12 residues. With V trimmed by 8 bases and J by 7 bases, 6 bases remained unmatched. Per germline, CDR1 SNHLY and CDR2 FYNNEI. The PCR made use of 60 Vbeta and 13 Jbeta primers. Repertoires were generated with immunoSEQ multiplex PCR, while TCRdb's copy carries only in-frame clones and drops some. Of about 140,000 clones in the sample, 78% were seen once. Details on this clone: Its antigen is as yet unknown.

Sequencing used PBMCs. The source is a male donor in good health and CMV-seronegative. This sequence joins TRBV2 and TRBJ1-2, with 8 bases lining up with TRBD1. CDR3 sequence (DNA): TGTGCCAGCCGGACAGGGTCTATTGGCTACACCTTC. Its translation: CASRTGSIGYTF.